The text below deals with one T cell receptor beta chain. Its antigen is currently unknown. This sample is drawn from a study of blood T cells in healthy people across ages. Study in general: Every two T cells gave about one barcoded beta molecule via template switching. Study outcomes and limitations: Long-lived donors exceeded aged donors in naive CD4+ cells and diversity.

With 4 bases removed from V and 8 bases from J, the gap between germline ends came to 15 bases. The CDR3 has 14 residues. Germline-derived CDR1 and CDR2 are SGHAT and FQNNGV. The second PCR ran roughly 7 to 12 cycles with a sample-barcoded 5' primer and J-beta primers. MiXCR, run by TCRdb on the 5' RACE reads, gives a single entry per CDR3 protein. The table records about 1.7 million distinct CDR3 sequences, 25% to 30% of them present only once. Researchers collected approximately 9.5 milliliters of peripheral blood from every single donor. The authors extracted at least 5 micrograms of total RNA per sample.

This sequence was found in a young woman in good health. The chain links TRBV11-2 to TRBJ2-1, with D maybe TRBD2 (6 bases). Sequencing used blood. CDR3 sequence reads: CASSSGTLRDEQFF. CDR3 bases: TGTGCCAGCAGCTCAGGGACTCTCCGGGATGAGCAGTTCTTC.